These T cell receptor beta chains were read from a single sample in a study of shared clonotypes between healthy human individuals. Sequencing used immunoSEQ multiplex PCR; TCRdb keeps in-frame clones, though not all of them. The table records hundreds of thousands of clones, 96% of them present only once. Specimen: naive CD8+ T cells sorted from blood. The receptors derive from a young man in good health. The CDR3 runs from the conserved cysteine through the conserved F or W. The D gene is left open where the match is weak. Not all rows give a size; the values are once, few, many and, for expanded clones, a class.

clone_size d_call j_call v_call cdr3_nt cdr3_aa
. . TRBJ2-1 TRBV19 TGTGCCAGTAAGGGGGACTATCGGCAGTTCTTC CASKGDYRQFF
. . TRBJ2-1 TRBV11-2 TGTGCCAGCAGCTTACAGCGGGTCGCCTACAATGAGCAGTTCTTC CASSLQRVAYNEQFF
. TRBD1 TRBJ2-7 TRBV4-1 TGCGCCAGCAGCCCACGCCTGGGGACAGGGGGCTACGAGCAGTACTTC CASSPRLGTGGYEQYF
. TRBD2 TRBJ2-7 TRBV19 TGTGCCAGTAGTATCTTTGGGACTAGCGGGACCTTAAGCTCCTACGAGCAGTACTTC CASSIFGTSGTLSSYEQYF
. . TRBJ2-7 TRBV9 TGTGCCAGCAGCCCGGGTGTTCACGAGCAGTACTTC CASSPGVHEQYF
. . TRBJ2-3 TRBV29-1 TGCAGCGTTGAAAAGGCGGTTAGCACAGATACGCAGTATTTT CSVEKAVSTDTQYF
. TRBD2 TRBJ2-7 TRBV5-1 TGCGCCAGCAGATCGGGACTAGCGACCTCCTACGAGCAGTACTTC CASRSGLATSYEQYF
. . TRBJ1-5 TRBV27 TGTGCCAGCAGTTTATACGGTGGTTATCAGCCCCAGCATTTT CASSLYGGYQPQHF
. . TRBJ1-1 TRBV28 TGTGCCAGCAGTTTGGGGCCTAACACTGAAGCTTTCTTT CASSLGPNTEAFF
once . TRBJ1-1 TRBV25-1 TGTGCCAGCAGTGCTGAAGGTAACACTGAAGCTTTCTTT CASSAEGNTEAFF
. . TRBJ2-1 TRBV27 TGTGCCACCCTGTACTACAATGAGCAGTTCTTC CATLYYNEQFF
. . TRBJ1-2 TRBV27 TGTGCCAGCAGTTTGACAGAAGCCTATGGCTACACCTTC CASSLTEAYGYTF
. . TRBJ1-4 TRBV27 TGTGCCAGCAGTGAAATTTCAACTAATGAAAAACTGTTTTTT CASSEISTNEKLFF
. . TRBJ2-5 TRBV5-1 TGCGCCAGCAGATACCGGGGACCTGGGGAGACCCAGTACTTC CASRYRGPGETQYF
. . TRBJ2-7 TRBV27 TGTGCCAGCAGTCCGAGCACTTACTCCTACGAGCAGTACTTC CASSPSTYSYEQYF
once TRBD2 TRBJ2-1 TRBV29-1 TGCAGCGATCTGGGCGGGAGCTACTACAATGAGCAGTTCTTC CSDLGGSYYNEQFF
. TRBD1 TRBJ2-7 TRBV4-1 TGCGCCAGCAGCCAATATGGACAGGGCTTCTACGAGCAGTACTTC CASSQYGQGFYEQYF
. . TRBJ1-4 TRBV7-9 TGTGCCAGCAGCTTAGCCTGGAATGAAAAACTGTTTTTT CASSLAWNEKLFF
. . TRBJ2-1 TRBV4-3 TGCGCCAGCAGCCCAGGGAGCTCCTACAATGAGCAGTTCTTC CASSPGSSYNEQFF
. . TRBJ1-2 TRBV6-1 TGTGCCAGCAGTGAACCAGCTACCGCATGGGGCTACACCTTC CASSEPATAWGYTF
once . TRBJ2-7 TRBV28 TGTGCCAGCAGTAACTCCGGGACTGACTACGAGCAGTACTTC CASSNSGTDYEQYF
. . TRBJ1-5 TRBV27 TGTGCCAGCAGTTCAATCGGCAGCAATCAGCCCCAGCATTTT CASSSIGSNQPQHF
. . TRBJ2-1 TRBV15 TGTGCCACCAGCAGAGATCGTGTCAATGAGCAGTTCTTC CATSRDRVNEQFF
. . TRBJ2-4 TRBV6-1 TGTGCCAGCAGTGATAAGGTTAAACTAGCCAAAAACATTCAGTACTTC CASSDKVKLAKNIQYF
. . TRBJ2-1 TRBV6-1 TGTGCCAGCAACAAGGACAGTTACAATGAGCAGTTCTTC CASNKDSYNEQFF
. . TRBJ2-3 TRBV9 TGTGCCAGCAGCCCCCGCGAGATCACAGATACGCAGTATTTT CASSPREITDTQYF
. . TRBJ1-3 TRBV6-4 TGTGCCAGCAGCAACGGAGCGGGAAACACCATATATTTT CASSNGAGNTIYF
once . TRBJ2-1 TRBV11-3 TGTGCCAGCAGCTTGAGGGACACGGGCTACAATGAGCAGTTCTTC CASSLRDTGYNEQFF
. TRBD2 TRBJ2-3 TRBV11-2 TGTGCCAGCAGCCCCGTATTCGGGAGGGCCGATACGCAGTATTTT CASSPVFGRADTQYF
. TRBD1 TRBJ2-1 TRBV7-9 TGTGCCAGCCTCCATGGGGACAGGGTAATAAATGAGCAGTTCTTC CASLHGDRVINEQFF
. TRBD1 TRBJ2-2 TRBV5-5 TGTGCCAGCAGCCCGGGTTCTCGGACAGGGTACACCGGGGAGCTGTTTTTT CASSPGSRTGYTGELFF
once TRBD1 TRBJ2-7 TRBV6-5 TGTGCCAGCCAGGGGACAGGGATGGGAGAGCAGTACTTC CASQGTGMGEQYF
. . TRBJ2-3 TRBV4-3 TGCGCCAGCAGCCAAGACTGGCCCCCCGAGCGCACAGATACGCAGTATTTT CASSQDWPPERTDTQYF
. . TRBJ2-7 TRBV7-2 TGTGCCAGCAGCCCCCGACGGGGCCTATCCCTCTGGGGCGAGCAGTACTTC CASSPRRGLSLWGEQYF
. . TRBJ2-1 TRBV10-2 TGCGCCAGCGGGGCGGGCCACGGCGCCTACAATGAGCAGTTCTTC CASGAGHGAYNEQFF
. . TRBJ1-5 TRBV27 TGTGCCAGCAGTTTTTCGCAGTCCAAGCCCCAGCATTTT CASSFSQSKPQHF
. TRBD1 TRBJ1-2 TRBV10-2 TGCGCCAGCGAGGGACAGGGGGCAAGTGGCTACACCTTC CASEGQGASGYTF
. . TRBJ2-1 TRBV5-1 TGCGCCAGCAGCCCACCGAAGTATTGGGGCCCCAGCTCCTACAATGAGCAGTTCTTC CASSPPKYWGPSSYNEQFF
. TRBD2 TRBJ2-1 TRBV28 TGTGCCAGCAGGTCCACCCCCTACCGGGACTACAACAATGAGCAGTTCTTC CASRSTPYRDYNNEQFF
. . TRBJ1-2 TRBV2 TGTGCCAGCTTCGGGAACTCGCTCAGGACTAACTATGGCTACACCTTC CASFGNSLRTNYGYTF
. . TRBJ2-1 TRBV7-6 TGTGCCAGCAGCCCCGGGACACTCGTATACAATGAGCAGTTCTTC CASSPGTLVYNEQFF
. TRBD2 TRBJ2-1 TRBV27 TGTGCCAGCAGTCCCCTACTCGGGACTACTGCCTACAATGAGCAGTTCTTC CASSPLLGTTAYNEQFF
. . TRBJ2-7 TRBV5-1 TGCGCCAGCAGCTTGCTAGGGTCCGCCGAGCAGTACTTC CASSLLGSAEQYF
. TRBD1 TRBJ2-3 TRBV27 TGTGCCAGCAGCAAATCATACAGGGGGTCCACAGATACGCAGTATTTT CASSKSYRGSTDTQYF
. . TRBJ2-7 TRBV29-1 TGCAGCGTTGAAGATCCAGAGGGGACCTCCTACGAGCAGTACTTC CSVEDPEGTSYEQYF
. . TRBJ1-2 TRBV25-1 TGTGCCAGCAGTGAATATAATGCCAACTATGGCTACACCTTC CASSEYNANYGYTF
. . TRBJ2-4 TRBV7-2 TGTGCCAGCAGCTCCAGGCACAACATTCAGTACTTC CASSSRHNIQYF
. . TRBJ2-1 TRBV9 TGTGCCAGCAGCGTAGGTACGGGGAGCTCCTACAATGAGCAGTTCTTC CASSVGTGSSYNEQFF
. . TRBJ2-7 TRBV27 TGTGCCAGCAGTTTACTCACTCAGACAGGCGCGTCCTCCTTATGGTACTTC CASSLLTQTGASSLWYF
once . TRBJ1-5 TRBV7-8 TGTGCCAGCAGCTTAGCGGCCGGAGAGGGGAATCAGCCCCAGCATTTT CASSLAAGEGNQPQHF
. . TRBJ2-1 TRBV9 TGTGCCAGCAGCGTAAATTGGGCTCTGGCGGACAATGAGCAGTTCTTC CASSVNWALADNEQFF
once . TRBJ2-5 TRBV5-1 TGCGCCAGCACCTTTCGGGGCCCGGACCGTCAAGGAGAGACCCAGTACTTC CASTFRGPDRQGETQYF
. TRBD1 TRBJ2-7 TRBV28 TGTGCCAGCAGTTTTCCCCGGGACAGGTTCCACGAGCAGTACTTC CASSFPRDRFHEQYF